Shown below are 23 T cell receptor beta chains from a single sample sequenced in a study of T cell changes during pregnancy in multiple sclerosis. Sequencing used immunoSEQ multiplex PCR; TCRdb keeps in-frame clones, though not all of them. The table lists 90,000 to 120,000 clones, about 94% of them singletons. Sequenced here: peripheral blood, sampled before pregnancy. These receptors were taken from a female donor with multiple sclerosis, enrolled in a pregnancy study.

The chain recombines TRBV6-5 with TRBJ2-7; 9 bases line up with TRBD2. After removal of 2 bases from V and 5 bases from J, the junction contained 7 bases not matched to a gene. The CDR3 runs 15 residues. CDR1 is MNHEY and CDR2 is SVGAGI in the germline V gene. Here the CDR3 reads CASSYGAGGVNEQYF. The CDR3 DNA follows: TGTGCCAGCAGTTACGGAGCGGGAGGTGTAAACGAGCAGTACTTC.

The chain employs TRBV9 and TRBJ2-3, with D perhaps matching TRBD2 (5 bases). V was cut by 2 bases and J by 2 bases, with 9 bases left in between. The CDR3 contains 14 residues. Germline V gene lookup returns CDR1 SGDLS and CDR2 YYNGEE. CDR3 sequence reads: CASSVEGNTDTQYF. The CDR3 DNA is TGTGCCAGCAGCGTTGAGGGAAACACAGATACGCAGTATTTT.

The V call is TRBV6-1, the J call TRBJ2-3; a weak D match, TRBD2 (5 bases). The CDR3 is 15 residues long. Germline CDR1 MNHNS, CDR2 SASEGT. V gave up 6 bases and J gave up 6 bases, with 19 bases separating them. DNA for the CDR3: TGTGCCAGCAGCCCGTTAAACGGGAATGGGGATACGCAGTATTTT. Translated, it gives CASSPLNGNGDTQYF.

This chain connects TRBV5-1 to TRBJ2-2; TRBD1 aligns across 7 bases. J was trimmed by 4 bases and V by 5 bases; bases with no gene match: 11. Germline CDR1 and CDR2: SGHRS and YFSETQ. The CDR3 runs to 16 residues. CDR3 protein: CASRLQGLRGTGELFF. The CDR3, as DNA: TGCGCCAGCAGATTACAGGGGCTCCGTGGCACCGGGGAGCTGTTTTTT.

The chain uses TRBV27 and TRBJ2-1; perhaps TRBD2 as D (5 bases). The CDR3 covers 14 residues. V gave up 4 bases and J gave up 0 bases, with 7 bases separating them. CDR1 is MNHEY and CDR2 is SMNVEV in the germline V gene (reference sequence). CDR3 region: CASSSGDSYNEQFF. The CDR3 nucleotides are TGTGCCAGCAGTTCCGGGGACTCCTACAATGAGCAGTTCTTC.

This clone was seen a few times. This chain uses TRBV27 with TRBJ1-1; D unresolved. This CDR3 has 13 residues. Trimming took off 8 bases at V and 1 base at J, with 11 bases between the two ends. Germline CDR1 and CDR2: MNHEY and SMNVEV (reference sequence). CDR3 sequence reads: CASGIRENTEAFF. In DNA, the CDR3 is TGTGCCAGCGGTATTCGCGAGAACACTGAAGCTTTCTTT.

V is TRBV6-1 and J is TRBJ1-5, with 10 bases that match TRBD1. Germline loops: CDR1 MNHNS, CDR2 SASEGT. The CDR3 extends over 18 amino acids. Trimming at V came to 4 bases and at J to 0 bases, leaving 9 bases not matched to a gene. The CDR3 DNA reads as TGTGCCAGCAGTGGAGGGACAGGGGAATGGGGTAGCAATCAGCCCCAGCATTTT. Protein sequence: CASSGGTGEWGSNQPQHF.

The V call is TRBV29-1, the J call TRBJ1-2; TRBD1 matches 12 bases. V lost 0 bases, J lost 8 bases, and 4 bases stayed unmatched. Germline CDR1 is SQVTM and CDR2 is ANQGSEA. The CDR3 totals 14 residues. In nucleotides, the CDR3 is TGCAGCGTTGAAGAGGGACAGGGGGCGAGGGGCTACACCTTC. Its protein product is CSVEEGQGARGYTF.

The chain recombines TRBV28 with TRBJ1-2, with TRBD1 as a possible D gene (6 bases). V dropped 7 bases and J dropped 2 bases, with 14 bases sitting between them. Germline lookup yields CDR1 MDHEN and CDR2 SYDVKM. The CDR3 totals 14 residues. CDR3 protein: CASTPPDRNYGYTF. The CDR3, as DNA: TGTGCCAGCACCCCGCCCGACAGGAACTATGGCTACACCTTC.

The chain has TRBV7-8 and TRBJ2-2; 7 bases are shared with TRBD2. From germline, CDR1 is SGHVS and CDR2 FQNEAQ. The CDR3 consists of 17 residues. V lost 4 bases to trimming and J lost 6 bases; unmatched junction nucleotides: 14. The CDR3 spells CASSSNPQRGSPGELFF. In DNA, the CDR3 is TGTGCCAGCAGCTCCAACCCCCAGCGGGGCTCCCCCGGGGAGCTGTTTTTT. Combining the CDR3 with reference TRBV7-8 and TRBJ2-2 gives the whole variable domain GAGVSQSPRYKVAKRGQDVALRCDPISGHVSLFWYQQALGQGPEFLTYFQNEAQLDKSGLPSDRFFAERPEGSVSTLKIQRTQQEDSAVYLCASSSNPQRGSPGELFFGEGSRLTVL.

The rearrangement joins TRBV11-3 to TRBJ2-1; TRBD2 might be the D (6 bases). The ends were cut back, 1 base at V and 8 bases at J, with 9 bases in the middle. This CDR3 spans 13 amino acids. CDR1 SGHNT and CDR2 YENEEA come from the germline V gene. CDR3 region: CASSLGSGHEQFF. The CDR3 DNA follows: TGTGCCAGCAGCTTAGGTAGCGGCCATGAGCAGTTCTTC.

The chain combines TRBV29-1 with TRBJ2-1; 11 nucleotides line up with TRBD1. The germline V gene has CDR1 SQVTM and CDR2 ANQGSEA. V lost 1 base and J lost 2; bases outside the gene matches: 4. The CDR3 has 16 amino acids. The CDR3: CSVEGGGQGAYNEQFF. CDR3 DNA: TGCAGCGTTGAAGGTGGGGGACAGGGGGCCTACAATGAGCAGTTCTTC.

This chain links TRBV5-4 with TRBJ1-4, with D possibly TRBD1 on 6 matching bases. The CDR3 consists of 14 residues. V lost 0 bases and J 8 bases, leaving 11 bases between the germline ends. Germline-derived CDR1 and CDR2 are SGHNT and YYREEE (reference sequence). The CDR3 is CASSLGQGSEKLFF. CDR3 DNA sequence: TGTGCCAGCAGCTTGGGGCAGGGGTCGGAAAAACTGTTTTTT.

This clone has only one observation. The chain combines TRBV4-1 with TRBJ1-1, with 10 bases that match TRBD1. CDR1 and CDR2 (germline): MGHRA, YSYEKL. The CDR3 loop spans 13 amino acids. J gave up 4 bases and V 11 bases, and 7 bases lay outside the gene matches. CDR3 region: CAARTGGSTEAFF. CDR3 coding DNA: TGCGCCGCTCGGACAGGGGGGAGCACTGAAGCTTTCTTT.

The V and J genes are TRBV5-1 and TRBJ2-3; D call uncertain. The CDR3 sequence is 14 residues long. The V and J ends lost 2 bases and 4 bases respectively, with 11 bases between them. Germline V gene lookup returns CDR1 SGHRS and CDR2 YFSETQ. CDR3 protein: CASSFDSPADTQYF. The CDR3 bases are TGCGCCAGCAGCTTCGACTCGCCGGCAGATACGCAGTATTTT.

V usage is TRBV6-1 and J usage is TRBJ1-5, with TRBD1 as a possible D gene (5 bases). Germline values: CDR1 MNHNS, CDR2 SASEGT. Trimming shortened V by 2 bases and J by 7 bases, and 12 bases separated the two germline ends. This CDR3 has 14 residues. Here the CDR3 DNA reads TGTGCCAGCAGTGAACGGGGGGGTGGACAGCCCCAGCATTTT. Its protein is CASSERGGGQPQHF.

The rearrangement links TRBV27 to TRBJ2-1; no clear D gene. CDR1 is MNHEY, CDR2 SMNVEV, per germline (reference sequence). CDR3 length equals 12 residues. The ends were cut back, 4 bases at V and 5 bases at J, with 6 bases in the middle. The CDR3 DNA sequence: TGTGCCAGCAGTTCTCCAGACAATGAGCAGTTCTTC. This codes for CASSSPDNEQFF.

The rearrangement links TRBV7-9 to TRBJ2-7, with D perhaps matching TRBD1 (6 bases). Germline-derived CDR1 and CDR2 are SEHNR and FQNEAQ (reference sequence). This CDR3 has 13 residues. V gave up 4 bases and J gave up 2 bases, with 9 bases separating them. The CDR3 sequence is CASSSDSTYEQYF. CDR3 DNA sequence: TGTGCCAGCAGCTCGGACAGTACCTACGAGCAGTACTTC.

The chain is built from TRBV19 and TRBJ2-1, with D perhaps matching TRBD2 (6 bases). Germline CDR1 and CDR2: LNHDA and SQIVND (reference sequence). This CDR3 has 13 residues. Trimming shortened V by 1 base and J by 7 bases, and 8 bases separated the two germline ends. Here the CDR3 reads CASSIGGENEQFF. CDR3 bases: TGTGCCAGTAGTATAGGCGGGGAGAATGAGCAGTTCTTC.

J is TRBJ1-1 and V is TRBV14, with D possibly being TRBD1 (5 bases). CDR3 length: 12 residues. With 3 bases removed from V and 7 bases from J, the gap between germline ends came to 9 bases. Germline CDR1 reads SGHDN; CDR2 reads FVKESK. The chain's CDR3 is CASSQQGFEAFF. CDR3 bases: TGTGCCAGCAGCCAGCAGGGCTTTGAAGCTTTCTTT.

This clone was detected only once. The CDR3 DNA sequence: TGCGCCAGCAGCCAAGATTTGGCAGGGCAGACCCAGTACTTC. Its protein product is CASSQDLAGQTQYF. This chain joins TRBV4-1 and TRBJ2-5; TRBD1 is a possible D gene (5 bases). Germline CDR1 is MGHRA and CDR2 is YSYEKL. The CDR3 is made up of 14 amino acids. Deletions cut 0 bases from V and 6 bases from J, with 11 bases between.

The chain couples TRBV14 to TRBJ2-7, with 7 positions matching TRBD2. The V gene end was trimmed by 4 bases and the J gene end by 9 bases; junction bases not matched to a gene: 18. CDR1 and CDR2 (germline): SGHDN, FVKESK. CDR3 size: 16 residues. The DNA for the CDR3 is TGTGCCAGCAGCCCAATCAGTCGGCGGGAGAGAATGGTGCAGTACTTC. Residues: CASSPISRRERMVQYF.

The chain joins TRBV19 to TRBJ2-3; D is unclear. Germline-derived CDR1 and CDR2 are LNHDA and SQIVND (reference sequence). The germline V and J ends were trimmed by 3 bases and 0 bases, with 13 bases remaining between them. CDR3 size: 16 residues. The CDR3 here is CASSMLGASSTDTQYF. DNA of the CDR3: TGTGCCAGTAGTATGCTCGGAGCTTCTAGCACAGATACGCAGTATTTT.